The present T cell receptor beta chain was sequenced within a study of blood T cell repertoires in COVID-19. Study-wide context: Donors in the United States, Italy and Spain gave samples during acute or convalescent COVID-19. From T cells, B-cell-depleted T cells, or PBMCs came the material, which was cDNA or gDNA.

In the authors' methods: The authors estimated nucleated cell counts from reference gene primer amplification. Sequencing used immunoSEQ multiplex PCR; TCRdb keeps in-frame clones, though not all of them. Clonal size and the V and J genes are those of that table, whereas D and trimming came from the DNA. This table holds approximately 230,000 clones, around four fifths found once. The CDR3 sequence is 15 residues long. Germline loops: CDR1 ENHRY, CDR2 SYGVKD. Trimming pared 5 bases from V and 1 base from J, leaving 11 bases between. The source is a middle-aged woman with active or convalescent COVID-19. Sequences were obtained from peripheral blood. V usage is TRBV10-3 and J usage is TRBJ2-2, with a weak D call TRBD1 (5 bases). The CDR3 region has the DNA TGTGCCATCAGTCGACAGCCTGTGAACACCGGGGAGCTGTTTTTT. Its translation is CAISRQPVNTGELFF.